This TCR beta chain is drawn from a study of immune cell composition in non-small cell lung cancer. Overall study findings and caveats: Lung adenocarcinomas had lower top 10 clone scores and clonality than squamous tumours.

In regard to this clone: Its antigen is currently unknown.

The V gene's germline CDR1 is MNHNS and CDR2 SASEGT. The CDR3 spans 15 residues. The junction had 6 bases not matched to a gene; V was cut back by 2 bases and J by 4 bases. Only in-frame clones appear in the TCRdb table, and some are missing; sequencing was by immunoSEQ multiplex PCR. The table has approximately 9,800 clones, 60% to 70% seen once; the top ten hold over 8%. Sequencing was done on a sample of lung tumor tissue. This receptor was obtained from a human donor with non-small cell lung cancer. The chain is built from TRBV6-1 and TRBJ1-2, with 8 bases fitting TRBD1. This chain's CDR3 is CASSEQTGGSYGYTF. The CDR3 DNA reads as TGTGCCAGCAGTGAACAAACAGGGGGAAGCTATGGCTACACCTTC.